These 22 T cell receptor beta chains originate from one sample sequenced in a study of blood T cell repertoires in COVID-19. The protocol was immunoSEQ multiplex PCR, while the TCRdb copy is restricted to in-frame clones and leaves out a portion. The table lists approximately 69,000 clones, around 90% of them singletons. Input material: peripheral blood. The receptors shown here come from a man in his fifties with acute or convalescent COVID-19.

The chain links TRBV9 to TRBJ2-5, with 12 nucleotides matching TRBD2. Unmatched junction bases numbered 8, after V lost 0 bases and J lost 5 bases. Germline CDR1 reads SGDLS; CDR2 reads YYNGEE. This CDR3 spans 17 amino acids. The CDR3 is CASSVDPLAGGPETQYF. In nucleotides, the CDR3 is TGTGCCAGCAGCGTAGACCCCCTAGCGGGGGGGCCGGAGACCCAGTACTTC.

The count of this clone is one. In DNA, the CDR3 is TGTGCCAGCAGCTTTGCACGGGAAGAAAAACTGTTTTTT. Translation: CASSFAREEKLFF. The chain carries TRBV5-5 and TRBJ1-4; D unresolved. This CDR3 has 13 residues. V lost 2 bases to trimming and J lost 8 bases, with 10 bases between them. Germline V gives CDR1 SGHKS, CDR2 YYEKEE (reference sequence).

CDR3 in amino acids: CARRDRGDYGYTF. The CDR3 DNA is TGTGCCAGGAGAGACAGGGGCGACTATGGCTACACCTTC. The chain combines TRBV2 with TRBJ1-2, with 8 bases fitting TRBD1. CDR3 length equals 13 residues. The germline V gene encodes CDR1 SNHLY and CDR2 FYNNEI. V trimming: 9 bases; J trimming: 3 bases; junction bases outside the gene matches: 6.

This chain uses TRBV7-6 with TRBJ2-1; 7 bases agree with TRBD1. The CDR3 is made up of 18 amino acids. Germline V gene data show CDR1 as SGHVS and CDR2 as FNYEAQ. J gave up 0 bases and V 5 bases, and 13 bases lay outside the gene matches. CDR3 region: CASSPPAQGQSSYNEQFF. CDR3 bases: TGTGCCAGCAGCCCCCCCGCCCAGGGACAGAGCTCCTACAATGAGCAGTTCTTC.

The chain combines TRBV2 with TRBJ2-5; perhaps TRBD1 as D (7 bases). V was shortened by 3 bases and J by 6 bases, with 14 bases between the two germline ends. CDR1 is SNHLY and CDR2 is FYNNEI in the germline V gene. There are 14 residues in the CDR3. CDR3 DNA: TGTGCCAGCAGTGAGGGGGGACAGAGGAAGACCCAGTACTTC. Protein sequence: CASSEGGQRKTQYF.

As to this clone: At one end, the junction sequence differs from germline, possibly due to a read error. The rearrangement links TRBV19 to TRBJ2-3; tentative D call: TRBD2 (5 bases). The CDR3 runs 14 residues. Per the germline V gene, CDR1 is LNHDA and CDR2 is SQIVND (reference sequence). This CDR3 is CAGSIRGVVDTQYF. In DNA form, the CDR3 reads TGTGCCGGTAGTATACGGGGAGTGGTAGATACGCAGTATTTT.

In DNA form, the CDR3 reads TGTGCCAGCAGTCCTAACCGCGGGACAGATGAAAAACTGTTTTTT. Amino acid sequence: CASSPNRGTDEKLFF. The chain uses TRBV27 and TRBJ1-4, with TRBD1 matching 7 bases. CDR3 size: 15 residues. The germline V gene encodes CDR1 MNHEY and CDR2 SMNVEV (reference sequence). With 5 bases clipped from V and 6 bases from J, the junction kept 9 bases outside the gene matches. The full variable domain, rest sourced from reference TRBV27 and TRBJ1-4, is EAQVTQNPRYLITVTGKKLTVTCSQNMNHEYMSWYRQDPGLGLRQIYYSMNVEVTDKGDVPEGYKVSRKEKRNFPLILESPSPNQTSLYFCASSPNRGTDEKLFFGSGTQLSVL.

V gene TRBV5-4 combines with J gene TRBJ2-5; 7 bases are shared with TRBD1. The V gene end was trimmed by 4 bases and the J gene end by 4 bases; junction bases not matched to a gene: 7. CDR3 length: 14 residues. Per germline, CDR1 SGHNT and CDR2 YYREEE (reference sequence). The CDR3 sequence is CASSIYRGGETQYF. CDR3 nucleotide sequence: TGTGCCAGCAGCATTTACAGGGGTGGAGAGACCCAGTACTTC.

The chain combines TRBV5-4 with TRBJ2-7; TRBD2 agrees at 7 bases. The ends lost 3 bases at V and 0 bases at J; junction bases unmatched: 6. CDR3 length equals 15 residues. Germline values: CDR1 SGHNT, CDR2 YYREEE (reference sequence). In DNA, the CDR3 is TGTGCCAGCAGCTCACCCCCGGGAGGCTCCTACGAGCAGTACTTC. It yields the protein CASSSPPGGSYEQYF.

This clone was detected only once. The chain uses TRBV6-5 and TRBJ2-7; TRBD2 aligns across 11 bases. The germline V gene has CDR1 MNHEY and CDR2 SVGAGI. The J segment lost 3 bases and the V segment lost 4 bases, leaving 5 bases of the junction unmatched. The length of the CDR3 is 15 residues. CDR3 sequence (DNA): TGTGCCAGCAGTTCCATAGCGGGGGGGGACTACGAGCAGTACTTC. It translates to CASSSIAGGDYEQYF.

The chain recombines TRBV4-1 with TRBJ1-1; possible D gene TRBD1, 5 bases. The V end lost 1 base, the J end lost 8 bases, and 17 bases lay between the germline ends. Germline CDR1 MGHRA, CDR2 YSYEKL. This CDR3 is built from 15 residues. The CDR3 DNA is TGCGCCAGCAGCCAAGCCGTGGGGGGTTCAAGGGAAGCTTTCTTT. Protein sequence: CASSQAVGGSREAFF.

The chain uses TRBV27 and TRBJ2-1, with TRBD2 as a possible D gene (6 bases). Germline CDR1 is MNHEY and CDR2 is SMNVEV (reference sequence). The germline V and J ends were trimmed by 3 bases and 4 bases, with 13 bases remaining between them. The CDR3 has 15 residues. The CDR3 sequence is CASSLFGGAYNEQFF. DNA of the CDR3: TGTGCCAGCAGTTTGTTCGGGGGAGCTTACAATGAGCAGTTCTTC.

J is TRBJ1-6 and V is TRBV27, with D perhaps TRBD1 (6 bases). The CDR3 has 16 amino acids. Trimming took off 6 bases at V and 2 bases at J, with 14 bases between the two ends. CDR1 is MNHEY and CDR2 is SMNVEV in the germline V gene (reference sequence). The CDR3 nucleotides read TGTGCCAGCAGCCGGCAGGGGATGACCTATAATTCACCCCTCCACTTT. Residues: CASSRQGMTYNSPLHF.

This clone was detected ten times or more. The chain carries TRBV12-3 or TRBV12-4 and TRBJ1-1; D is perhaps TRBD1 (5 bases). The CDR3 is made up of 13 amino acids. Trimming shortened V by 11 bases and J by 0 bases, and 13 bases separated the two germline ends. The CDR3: CASQDTLNTEAFF. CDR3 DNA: TGTGCCTCCCAGGACACACTGAACACTGAAGCTTTCTTT.

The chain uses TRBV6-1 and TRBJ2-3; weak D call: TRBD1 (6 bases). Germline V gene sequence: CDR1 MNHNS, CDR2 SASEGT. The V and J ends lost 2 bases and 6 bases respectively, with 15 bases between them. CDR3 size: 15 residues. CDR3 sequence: CASSEPPNREDTQYF. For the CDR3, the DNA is TGTGCCAGCAGTGAACCCCCTAACAGGGAGGATACGCAGTATTTT.

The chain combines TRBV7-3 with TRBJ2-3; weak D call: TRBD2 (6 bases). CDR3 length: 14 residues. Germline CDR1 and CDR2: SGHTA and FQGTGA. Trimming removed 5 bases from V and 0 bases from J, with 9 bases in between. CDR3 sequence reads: CASSEDYSTDTQYF. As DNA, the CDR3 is TGTGCCAGCAGCGAGGACTACAGCACAGATACGCAGTATTTT.

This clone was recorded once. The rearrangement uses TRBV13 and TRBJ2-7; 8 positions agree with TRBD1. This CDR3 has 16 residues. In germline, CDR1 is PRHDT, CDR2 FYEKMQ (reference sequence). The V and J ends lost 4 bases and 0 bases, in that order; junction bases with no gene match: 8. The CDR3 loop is CASSSQQGGSSYEQYF. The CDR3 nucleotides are TGTGCCAGCAGCTCCCAACAGGGGGGAAGCTCCTACGAGCAGTACTTC.

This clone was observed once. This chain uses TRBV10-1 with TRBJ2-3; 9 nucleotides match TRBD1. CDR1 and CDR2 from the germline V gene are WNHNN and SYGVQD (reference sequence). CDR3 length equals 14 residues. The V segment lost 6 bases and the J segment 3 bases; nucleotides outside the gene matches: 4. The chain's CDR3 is CASSPGQGTDTQYF. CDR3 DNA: TGCGCCAGCAGCCCGGGACAGGGTACAGATACGCAGTATTTT.

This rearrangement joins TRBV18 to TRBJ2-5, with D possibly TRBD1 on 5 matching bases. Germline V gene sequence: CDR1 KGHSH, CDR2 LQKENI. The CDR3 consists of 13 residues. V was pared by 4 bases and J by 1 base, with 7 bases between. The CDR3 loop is CASSRQTQETQYF. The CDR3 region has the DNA TGTGCCAGCTCACGACAGACCCAAGAGACCCAGTACTTC.

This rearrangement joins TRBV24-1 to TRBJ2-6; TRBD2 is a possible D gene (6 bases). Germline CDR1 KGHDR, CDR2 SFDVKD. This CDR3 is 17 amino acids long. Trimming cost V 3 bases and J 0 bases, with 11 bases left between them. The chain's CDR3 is CATSDHLGGSGANVLTF. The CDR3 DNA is TGTGCCACCAGTGATCATCTCGGGGGCTCTGGGGCCAACGTCCTGACTTTC.

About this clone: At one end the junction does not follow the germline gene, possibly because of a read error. The CDR3 here is CATSDSGSRIYDYTF. CDR3 bases: TGTGCCACCAGTGATTCCGGGTCGCGAATTTATGACTACACCTTC. The chain is built from TRBV24-1 and TRBJ1-2, with D hard to call. CDR1 is KGHDR, CDR2 SFDVKD, per germline. The CDR3 totals 15 residues.

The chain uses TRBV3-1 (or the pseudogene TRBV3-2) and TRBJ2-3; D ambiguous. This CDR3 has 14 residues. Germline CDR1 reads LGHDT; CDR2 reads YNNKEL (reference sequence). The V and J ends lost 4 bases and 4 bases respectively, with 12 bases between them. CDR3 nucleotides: TGTGCCAGCAGCCTGACAACAAAATCAGATACGCAGTATTTT. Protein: CASSLTTKSDTQYF.